One and the same sample provided the 25 T cell receptor beta chains below, sequenced in a study of preoperative IRX-2 immunotherapy in early breast cancer. The assay was immunoSEQ multiplex PCR, and TCRdb's table has in-frame clones only and misses some. The top ten hold around 1.5% of the sample, which has roughly 43,000 clones, less than 95% seen once. Treatment defined: preoperative locoregional IRX-2 cytokine immunotherapy. Sequencing used tumor tissue, obtained after IRX-2 immunotherapy. The receptors originated from a human donor with breast cancer.

The rearrangement joins TRBV7-2 to TRBJ1-5, with D possibly being TRBD1 (5 bases). Germline lookup yields CDR1 SGHTA and CDR2 FQGNSA. Trimming left V 5 bases short and J 1 base short, with 18 bases between. The CDR3 runs 17 residues. The CDR3 DNA reads TGTGCCAGCAGCCCCAGGACGGGGGGACGGAGCAATCAGCCCCAGCATTTT. Protein product: CASSPRTGGRSNQPQHF. The full variable domain, rest sourced from reference TRBV7-2 and TRBJ1-5, is GAGVSQSPSNKVTEKGKDVELRCDPISGHTALYWYRQSLGQGLEFLIYFQGNSAPDKSGLPSDRFSAERTGGSVSTLTIQRTQQEDSAVYLCASSPRTGGRSNQPQHFGDGTRLSIL.

The J gene is TRBJ2-7, the V gene TRBV5-5; a possible D gene is TRBD2 (6 bases). CDR3 size: 15 residues. V was shortened by 2 bases and J by 4 bases, with 16 bases between the two germline ends. Per the germline V gene, CDR1 is SGHKS and CDR2 is YYEKEE (reference sequence). The CDR3 loop reads CASSLVPGEEYEQYF. In DNA form, the CDR3 reads TGTGCCAGCAGCTTAGTGCCGGGAGAGGAATACGAGCAGTACTTC.

The chain couples TRBV4-3 to TRBJ2-3; 7 bases agree with TRBD2. Per germline, CDR1 LGHNA and CDR2 YSLEER. This CDR3 comprises 16 residues. Losses at the gene ends were 5 bases for V and 2 bases for J; bases not matched to a gene: 10. CDR3 sequence (DNA): TGCGCCAGCAGCTATCGGACTAGACTCTTCACAGATACGCAGTATTTT. Its translation is CASSYRTRLFTDTQYF.

The V gene is TRBV4-3, the J gene TRBJ2-3, with 11 bases identical to TRBD2. CDR1 is LGHNA, CDR2 YSLEER, per germline. The ends lost 5 bases at V and 6 bases at J; junction bases unmatched: 10. This CDR3 is built from 16 residues. This CDR3 is CASSWLAGGPADTQYF. The DNA for the CDR3 is TGCGCCAGCAGCTGGTTAGCGGGGGGGCCGGCGGATACGCAGTATTTT.

The chain recombines TRBV6-6 with TRBJ2-5; D gene ambiguous. The CDR3 covers 14 residues. From germline, CDR1 is MNHNY and CDR2 SVGAGI (reference sequence). Trimming took off 2 bases at V and 1 base at J, with 8 bases between the two ends. CDR3 in amino acids: CASSYRAGQETQYF. CDR3 sequence (DNA): TGTGCCAGCAGTTACAGGGCAGGCCAAGAGACCCAGTACTTC.

The chain employs TRBV7-6 and TRBJ2-2, with 8 positions matching TRBD1. V trimming: 2 bases; J trimming: 6 bases; junction bases outside the gene matches: 14. CDR1 and CDR2 from the germline V gene are SGHVS and FNYEAQ. The CDR3 spans 18 residues. The CDR3 is CASSLYGTGGGRSGELFF. In DNA form, the CDR3 reads TGTGCCAGCAGCTTATATGGCACAGGGGGTGGTCGGTCCGGGGAGCTGTTTTTT.

This chain joins TRBV7-2 and TRBJ2-7; perhaps TRBD2 as D (6 bases). The CDR3 spans 14 residues. V lost 1 base, J lost 2 bases, and 9 bases lay in between. Germline V gene lookup returns CDR1 SGHTA and CDR2 FQGNSA. The CDR3 bases are TGTGCCAGCAGCTTAGGGGACTCTACCTACGAGCAGTACTTC. Translated, it gives CASSLGDSTYEQYF.

This clone appeared a single time. The genes are TRBV2 and TRBJ1-1; D is unclear. Germline lookup yields CDR1 SNHLY and CDR2 FYNNEI. This CDR3 is 15 amino acids long. V was shortened by 3 bases and J by 6 bases, with 17 bases between the two germline ends. The CDR3 DNA follows: TGTGCCAGCAGTGACTGGAGGTTAAACAGCGCTGAAGCTTTCTTT. As protein: CASSDWRLNSAEAFF.

The chain employs TRBV10-2 and TRBJ2-5; TRBD2 aligns across 8 bases. Per the germline V gene, CDR1 is WSHSY and CDR2 is SAAADI. The CDR3 runs 16 residues. Germline trimming cut 6 bases from V and 1 base from J; bases unmatched to any gene: 10. CDR3 residues: CASRNAGGLAQETQYF. Here the CDR3 DNA reads TGCGCCAGCAGAAACGCGGGGGGTCTGGCCCAAGAGACCCAGTACTTC.

Here the CDR3 DNA reads TGTGCCAGTAGTATGGAGGACAATCAGCCCCAGCATTTT. Encoded protein: CASSMEDNQPQHF. J is TRBJ1-5 and V is TRBV19; D ambiguous. The length of the CDR3 is 13 residues. Germline-derived CDR1 and CDR2 are LNHDA and SQIVND (reference sequence). V was trimmed by 3 bases and J by 3 bases, leaving 6 bases between them.

This rearrangement joins TRBV15 to TRBJ2-5; the D is unclear. This CDR3 is built from 13 residues. V lost 0 bases and J 4 bases, leaving 6 bases between the germline ends. Germline CDR1 reads LNHNV; CDR2 reads YYDKDF (reference sequence). The CDR3 bases are TGTGCCACCAGCAGAGACTCTGGAGAGACCCAGTACTTC. Its translation: CATSRDSGETQYF.

J is TRBJ1-5 and V is TRBV9; 7 positions agree with TRBD1. The length of the CDR3 is 15 residues. V lost 3 bases and J lost 0; bases outside the gene matches: 3. Per the germline V gene, CDR1 is SGDLS and CDR2 is YYNGEE. This chain's CDR3 is CASSGGGNSNQPQHF. The CDR3 DNA reads TGTGCCAGCAGCGGAGGGGGCAATAGCAATCAGCCCCAGCATTTT.

The rearrangement uses TRBV30 and TRBJ2-2; weak D call: TRBD1 (6 bases). Between the trimmed V and J ends, which lost 5 bases and 2 bases, there was a span of 12 bases. Germline V gene lookup returns CDR1 GTSNPN and CDR2 SVGIG (reference sequence). The CDR3 loop spans 14 amino acids. The CDR3 protein is CAWDRGHNTGELFF. As DNA, the CDR3 is TGTGCCTGGGACCGGGGACATAACACCGGGGAGCTGTTTTTT.

The chain couples TRBV7-3 to TRBJ2-1; D could derive from TRBD1 or TRBD2 (5 bases each). CDR1 is SGHTA, CDR2 FQGTGA, per germline. Trimming left V 5 bases short and J 4 bases short, with 21 bases between. The CDR3 is 17 amino acids. The CDR3 spells CASSPRGGSEGYNEQFF. CDR3 nucleotides: TGTGCCAGCAGCCCCCGCGGTGGGAGTGAGGGGTACAATGAGCAGTTCTTC.

The CDR3 loop is CASSTGRGSGAPNEQFF. The CDR3 nucleotides are TGTGCCAGTAGTACCGGCCGGGGGAGCGGGGCCCCCAATGAGCAGTTCTTC. The rearrangement uses TRBV19 and TRBJ2-1; 7 nucleotides line up with TRBD2. After removal of 4 bases from V and 6 bases from J, the junction contained 15 bases not matched to a gene. Germline-derived CDR1 and CDR2 are LNHDA and SQIVND (reference sequence). CDR3 length equals 17 residues.

This clone was picked up one time. The chain couples TRBV20-1 to TRBJ1-5; D call uncertain. The CDR3 runs 11 residues. Germline CDR1 and CDR2: DFQATT and SNEGSKA (reference sequence). V was shortened by 5 bases and J by 11 bases, with 13 bases between the two germline ends. This CDR3 reads CSAFSGGTQHF. CDR3 DNA sequence: TGCAGTGCTTTCTCGGGCGGGACCCAGCATTTT.

For the CDR3, the DNA is TGCGCCAGCAGCTTGGGAGGGGCGGCCGGGGAGCTGTTTTTT. Its translation: CASSLGGAAGELFF. V gene TRBV5-1 combines with J gene TRBJ2-2, with D possibly being TRBD1 or TRBD2 (5 bases each). The germline V gene encodes CDR1 SGHRS and CDR2 YFSETQ. V was clipped by 0 bases and J by 6 bases, with 9 bases between them. CDR3 length: 14 amino acids.

The chain recombines TRBV7-3 with TRBJ2-1; the match to TRBD2 covers 13 bases. Trimming at V came to 5 bases and at J to 9 bases, leaving 7 bases not matched to a gene. The CDR3 has 15 residues. Germline lookup yields CDR1 SGHTA and CDR2 FQGTGA. The CDR3 DNA follows: TGTGCCAGCAGCAGCGGGACTAGCGGGATGGGTGAGCAGTTCTTC. It specifies CASSSGTSGMGEQFF.

J is TRBJ2-6 and V is TRBV6-1; unclear D gene. The CDR3 is 14 amino acids. The germline V gene encodes CDR1 MNHNS and CDR2 SASEGT. V lost 10 bases, J lost 0 bases, and 10 bases lay in between. The CDR3 nucleotides are TGTGCCATACGACAAGCCTCTGGGGCCAACGTCCTGACTTTC. As protein: CAIRQASGANVLTF.

The chain combines TRBV5-5 with TRBJ2-3; TRBD2 is a possible D gene (6 bases). The CDR3 is 16 amino acids. Germline V gives CDR1 SGHKS, CDR2 YYEKEE (reference sequence). The V end was cut by 4 bases, the J end by 4 bases, with 19 bases between. CDR3 sequence reads: CASSPVMGLQSDTQYF. DNA of the CDR3: TGTGCCAGCAGCCCCGTGATGGGACTCCAGTCAGATACGCAGTATTTT.

The CDR3: CASSLDTDRSSYEQYF. The CDR3 nucleotides read TGTGCCAGCAGCTTAGATACGGATAGGAGCTCCTACGAGCAGTACTTC. V is TRBV7-6 and J is TRBJ2-7; no firm D call. The V end was cut by 1 base, the J end by 0 bases, with 13 bases between. Germline lookup yields CDR1 SGHVS and CDR2 FNYEAQ. The CDR3 loop spans 16 amino acids.

J is TRBJ2-5 and V is TRBV5-1; 8 bases fit TRBD2. The length of the CDR3 is 14 residues. V gave up 6 bases and J gave up 1 base; unmatched junction bases: 5. Germline-derived CDR1 and CDR2 are SGHRS and YFSETQ. The CDR3 reads CASTFSGAQETQYF. CDR3 nucleotide sequence: TGCGCCAGCACTTTTAGCGGGGCCCAAGAGACCCAGTACTTC.

The CDR3 spells CASSRQGGEQYF. CDR3 bases: TGTGCCAGCAGCCGACAGGGGGGCGAGCAGTACTTC. This chain connects TRBV7-9 to TRBJ2-7; TRBD1 matches 9 bases. The CDR3 has 12 residues. After removal of 5 bases from V and 6 bases from J, the junction contained 2 bases not matched to a gene. Germline V gene sequence: CDR1 SEHNR, CDR2 FQNEAQ (reference sequence).

CDR3 protein: CASSHPGTEAFF. Written as DNA, the CDR3 is TGCGCCAGCAGCCATCCGGGGACTGAAGCTTTCTTT. The chain couples TRBV4-1 to TRBJ1-1; D remains ambiguous. V dropped 3 bases and J dropped 5 bases, with 7 bases sitting between them. Germline lookup yields CDR1 MGHRA and CDR2 YSYEKL. CDR3 length: 12 amino acids.

The rearrangement joins TRBV6-5 to TRBJ2-3; TRBD2 is a possible D gene (5 bases). Germline CDR1 reads MNHEY; CDR2 reads SVGAGI. The CDR3 covers 14 residues. Trimming took 0 bases from V and 6 from J, leaving 10 bases between them. In DNA form, the CDR3 reads TGTGCCAGCAGTTACTCACTAGGCGGTGATACGCAGTATTTT. It is translated as CASSYSLGGDTQYF.